This T cell receptor (beta chain) emerged from a study of T cell responses to AZD1222 COVID-19 vaccine. Study results and limitations: The donors showed a predominance of white British ancestry and of females, with possible underestimation of clonal diversity. Reports say nearly half of spike-specific TCRs go after unmutated variant regions. Two AZD1222 doses significantly raised spike-specific TCR breadth and depth over controls.

The V gene's germline CDR1 is SNHLY and CDR2 FYNNEI. The CDR3 covers 15 residues. V gave up 6 bases and J gave up 4 bases; unmatched junction bases: 9. Concerning this clone itself: Antigen: not known.

The assay was immunoSEQ multiplex PCR, and TCRdb's table has in-frame clones only and misses some. The data show some 130,000 clones, roughly 87% seen once. Pooling was applied to second doses at about 4 or about 12 weeks. This TCR was recovered from an adult who received the AZD1222 COVID-19 vaccine. Sequences were derived from peripheral blood, sampled 28 days after the second AZD1222 dose. This chain uses TRBV2 with TRBJ1-5; 7 bases align to TRBD1. The CDR3 DNA reads as TGTGCCAGCAGGAGGGACAGTCCCTTAAATCAGCCCCAGCATTTT. This codes for CASRRDSPLNQPQHF. Full variable domain (missing parts from reference TRBV2 and TRBJ1-5): EPEVTQTPSHQVTQMGQEVILRCVPISNHLYFYWYRQILGQKVEFLVSFYNNEISEKSEIFDDQFSVERPDGSNFTLKIRSTKLEDSAMYFCASRRDSPLNQPQHFGDGTRLSIL.